Sequencing of this T cell receptor (beta chain) was carried out in a study of cytomegalovirus exposure and HLA in healthy donors listed by TCRdb under 2017. Describing the broader study: An earlier analysis of several hundred of the donors reported over 250 Gb of sequence data and 117 million unique TCR beta sequences obtained from around 180 million T cells. Approximately 310 gigabases of sequencing data and approximately 93 million unique TCR sequences were included in an early release covering about 620 HLA-typed donors. Of the roughly 410 genotyped donors, 65% to 90% were placed in the genetic ancestry cluster associated with self-reported Caucasian donors. The study aimed to test whether cataloging public T cell receptors could reveal signatures of past pathogen exposure. The T cell repertoires of around 670 subjects were profiled by immunosequencing and related to cytomegalovirus serostatus. Besides the first cohort of approximately 710 subjects, a separate validation cohort made up of 90 to 150 different subjects was used. To predict cytomegalovirus infection status, the study combined high-throughput TCR immunosequencing, statistical association of individual TCRs with disease status, and machine learning. To study patterns of TCR occurrence, a later analysis re-analyzed previously published TCR beta repertoires from hundreds of donors and added high-resolution HLA genotyping. The later analysis used no new phenotypic data to find candidate immune exposures, relying instead on TCR beta sequences and their occurrence across donors. In an earlier analysis of 550 to 700 of the donors, high-throughput TCR beta sequencing was used to judge whether each TCR beta V gene segment behaved as functional or pseudogenic. Donor age, sex, ethnicity and CMV serostatus were collected together with the repertoire data. Genome-wide SNP genotypes for about 60% of the 666 donors were used in a later genetic analysis, which treated that subset as a discovery cohort. Every repertoire in the discovery cohort had been generated on one and the same sequencing platform. Both class I and class II loci were covered by HLA typing, at four-digit resolution. Typing coverage differed by locus: A, B, C, DRB1 and DQB1 were typed in roughly 629-630 donors, DQA1 in roughly 510, DPA1 in around 580, and DPB1 in 472. Four to six DR-DQ haplotypes were handled as single units for association and clustering, since linkage in the cohort was strong. Across around 400 genotyped donors of the cohort, an average of about 240,000 unique TCR beta nucleotide sequences per donor were sequenced, and approximately 17% of those sequences were non-productive. Here is what the overall study found, with its caveats: An earlier analysis of roughly 570 of the donors showed that most TCR beta V segments appeared in productive rearrangements either about 90% or about 30% of the time, which broadly matched IMGT annotations. Sequencing depth was assumed to be roughly uniform across donors in the presence/absence analyses, though that assumption may not hold. This cohort had only TCR beta chains sequenced, and the lack of alpha or paired-chain data limited which features could be detected. V-gene and J-gene trimming of TCR beta chains was associated with a missense DCLRE1C variant in a later genetic analysis, and the association was replicated in an independent cohort. In a later analysis, HLA-associated TCR beta chains were found to be more clonally expanded and to have lower generation probabilities than equally common non-associated chains. According to a later analysis, most CMV-associated TCR beta chains appeared to be HLA-restricted, and the HLA associations seemed to be driven largely by CMV exposure. A further reported finding was that TCR beta sequences accurately predicted the HLA-A and HLA-B alleles for most subjects in the first cohort. Because HLA typing was missing for some donors at each locus, association tests included only the typed subset. Compared with the roughly 720-donor mean, donors in an Asian-associated ancestry cluster had fewer N-insertions in productive TCRs, according to a later genetic analysis. In a later analysis, TCR association rates were found to vary across HLA loci, with the most associated TCRs seen for DRB1 alleles and the fewest for HLA-C alleles. Correlated functional status among segregating V segments might reflect linkage disequilibrium, but an unknown experimental factor could not be ruled out. It was suggested by the authors that the approach could potentially be generalized to other disease states and immunological phenotypes. The earlier analysis of a few hundred of the donors excluded some 15 rarely observed V segments, including chromosome 9 orphons, because counts were too low. In the study, 150 to 200 TCR beta chains were listed as associated with cytomegalovirus. At a false discovery rate of 0.05, a later analysis linked under 20,000 TCR beta sequences to specific HLA alleles. The only immune exposure information available for the cohort was CMV serostatus. Because the 87-base-pair reads could not distinguish some IMGT-functional V segments, including TRBV6-2 and TRBV6-3, those segments were excluded. The classifier was reported to diagnose cytomegalovirus status with high specificity and sensitivity in both the original and validation cohorts. A later analysis reported that several top co-occurrence clusters appeared linked to parvovirus B19, influenza, CMV and Epstein-Barr virus. Strong co-occurrence of HLA alleles, especially DR and DQ, made assigning TCR associations to individual alleles difficult. The sequencing pipeline was judged likely to have produced a cluster of highly shared sequence variants as a technical artifact. In vitro tests confirmed that a few of the cytomegalovirus-associated TCR beta chains recognize cytomegalovirus antigens. While some public TCRs were present in many individuals, most TCR sequences turned up only very rarely across donors.

The cohort was made up of 500 to 800 healthy bone marrow donors. All cohort members were sampled while nominally healthy, although unrecorded immune exposures were likely present. The donor tested CMV seronegative and was one of the 352 seronegative cohort members. A peripheral blood sample was collected from each donor, and TCR beta sequencing was performed on peripheral blood mononuclear cells. Genomic DNA was extracted from the blood cell samples with the Qiagen DNeasy Blood Extraction Kit. From a lookup of the germline V gene (reference sequence), CDR1 and CDR2 are GTSNPN and SVGIG. V loses 2 bases of germline sequence and J loses 8 bases, and the interval between the two ends is 15 bases. Taken from cysteine to phenylalanine, the CDR3 has 13 residues. The entry retains the CDR3 DNA only, 39 bases that are in frame from base 1. Concerning this clone itself: Its antigen remains undetermined. No base-level quality is on record; no much larger clone is a single base apart.

The library was built by means of the immunoSEQ multiplex PCR assay. A mixture of 60 forward primers for TCR Vbeta segments and 13 reverse primers for TCR Jbeta segments was used in the multiplex PCR. A multiplex PCR assay on genomic DNA amplified the CDR3 region of rearranged TCR beta genes. The Illumina HiSeq System was used to sequence the amplified TCR beta libraries as 87-base-pair reads. The authors' pipeline ran thus. A later analysis counted tens of millions of unique TCR beta chains across the 600 to 850 repertoires, and roughly 10 million of these chains were shared by at least two donors. To remove PCR and sequencing errors, raw reads were error-corrected and collapsed into unique sequences using a nearest-neighbor algorithm that merged closely related sequences. Alignment of CDR3 sequences to IMGT reference sequences was used to assign V, D and J gene segments. For a sequence to be retained, a match of at least six nucleotides to both a V gene segment and a J gene segment was required. A rearrangement counted as productive if the CDR3 had no stop codons and remained in frame with V and J, and every other rearrangement counted as non-productive. Following IMGT convention, CDR3 was defined as the stretch from the second conserved V-encoded cysteine to the conserved J-encoded phenylalanine. The earlier analysis of approximately 500 of the donors excluded sequences that lacked an unambiguous match to a single V gene segment. In an earlier analysis of 587 of the donors, a V segment was called functional when productive rearrangements were above 56.7%, and segregating when the standard deviation between donors exceeded 5%. A statistical classification framework was developed to diagnose cytomegalovirus status using the catalog of TCR beta chain sequences. A later analysis assigned V and J genes by comparing TCR nucleotide sequences with IMGT/GENE-DB human TR gene sequences. The TCRdist pipeline was used in a later analysis to assign CDR3 sequences and most-parsimonious VDJ recombination scenarios. In a later analysis, every TCR beta chain was defined by the combination of its CDR3 amino acid sequence and its V-gene family, and reads without a unique V-gene family were dropped. A later analysis removed over 500 highly shared, low-generation-probability nucleotide sequences to deal with suspected cross-contamination and a sequencing artifact. In a later analysis, a clonal expansion index for each public chain was calculated from normalized within-repertoire ranks of inferred template counts. Generation probabilities in a later analysis came from a VDJ recombination model fitted to out-of-frame rearrangements, and those results were checked against IGoR. In a later analysis, hypergeometric tests were used to score TCR-TCR, TCR-HLA and TCR-CMV co-occurrence, with a repertoire-size bias correction applied to TCR pairs. In a later analysis, false discovery rates were estimated by permuting HLA or CMV assignments 20 times. In a later analysis, co-occurring TCRs were grouped using DBSCAN, with TCRdist sequence similarity added in when clustering inside HLA-allele-positive subsets. Repertoires with fewer than 30,000 or more than 120,000 public chains, plus five repertoires with anomalous nucleotide sharing, were excluded from co-occurrence clustering. TCRdb retrieved this table from immuneACCESS and kept in-frame rearrangements only. Not all clones are present; in checked studies, unresolved V genes account for under half, and no reason is known for the remainder. Clone size and the V and J calls come from that table; the DNA yielded D and trimming. The sample table holds about 82,000 clones, of which 65% to 85% were seen once. The ten largest clones add up to over 3% of the sample.

The chain links TRBV30 with TRBJ1-2; the D gene lacks a confident call. The sequenced sample was PBMCs. The receptor comes from a man over 45 in good health and CMV-seronegative. The CDR3 protein is CAWSPMGSGGYTF. The bases are TGTGCCTGGAGTCCAATGGGATCGGGGGGCTACACCTTC.